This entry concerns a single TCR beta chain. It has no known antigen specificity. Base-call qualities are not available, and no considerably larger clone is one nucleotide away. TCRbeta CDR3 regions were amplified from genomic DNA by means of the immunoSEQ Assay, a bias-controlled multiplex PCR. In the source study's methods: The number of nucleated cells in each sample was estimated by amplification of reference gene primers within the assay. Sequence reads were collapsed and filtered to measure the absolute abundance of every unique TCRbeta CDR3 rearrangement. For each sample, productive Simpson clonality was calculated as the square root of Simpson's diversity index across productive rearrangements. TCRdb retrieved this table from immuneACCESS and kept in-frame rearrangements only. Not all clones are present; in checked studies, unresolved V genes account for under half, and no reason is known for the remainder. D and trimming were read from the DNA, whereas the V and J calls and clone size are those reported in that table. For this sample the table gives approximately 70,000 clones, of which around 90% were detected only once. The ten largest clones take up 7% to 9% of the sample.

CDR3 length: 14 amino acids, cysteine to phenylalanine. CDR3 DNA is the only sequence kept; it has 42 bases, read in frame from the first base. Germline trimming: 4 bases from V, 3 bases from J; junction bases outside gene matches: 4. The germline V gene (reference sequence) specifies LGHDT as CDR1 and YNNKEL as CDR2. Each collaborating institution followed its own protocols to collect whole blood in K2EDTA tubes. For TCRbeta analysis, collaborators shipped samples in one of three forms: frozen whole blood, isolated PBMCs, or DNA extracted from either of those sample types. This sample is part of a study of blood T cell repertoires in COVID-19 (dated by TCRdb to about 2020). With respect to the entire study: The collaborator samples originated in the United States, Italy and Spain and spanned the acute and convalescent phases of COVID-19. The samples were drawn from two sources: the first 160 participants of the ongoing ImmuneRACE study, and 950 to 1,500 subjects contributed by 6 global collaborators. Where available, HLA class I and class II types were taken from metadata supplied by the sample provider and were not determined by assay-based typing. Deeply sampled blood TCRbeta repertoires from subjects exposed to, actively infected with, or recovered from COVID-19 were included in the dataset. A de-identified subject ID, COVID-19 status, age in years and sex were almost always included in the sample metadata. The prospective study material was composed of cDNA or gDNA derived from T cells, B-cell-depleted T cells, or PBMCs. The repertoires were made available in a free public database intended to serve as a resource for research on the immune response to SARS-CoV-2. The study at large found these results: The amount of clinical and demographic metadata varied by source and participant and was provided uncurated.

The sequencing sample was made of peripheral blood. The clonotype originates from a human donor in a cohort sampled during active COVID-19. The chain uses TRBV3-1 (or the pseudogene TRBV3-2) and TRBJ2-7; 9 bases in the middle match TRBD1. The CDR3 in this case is CASSRDRGSYEQYF. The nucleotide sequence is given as TGTGCCAGCAGCCGAGACAGGGGGAGCTACGAGCAGTACTTC.